This T cell receptor beta chain came from a study of blood T cell repertoires in COVID-19. The wider study: Samples came from the United States, Italy and Spain, spanning acute and convalescent COVID-19. In each case, the material was cDNA or gDNA derived from T cells, B-cell-depleted T cells, or PBMCs.

The repertoire was sequenced with immunoSEQ multiplex PCR; TCRdb's copy has only in-frame clones and lacks some. The sample contains 200,000 to 250,000 clones, 80% of which appear only once. V shed 6 bases and J 2 bases; nucleotides not matched to a gene: 6. Germline CDR1 reads ENHRY; CDR2 reads SYGVKD. CDR3 size: 14 residues. The material sequenced was peripheral blood. This TCR was sampled from a woman in her 70s with acute or convalescent COVID-19. This sequence joins TRBV10-3 and TRBJ2-7, with 8 bases aligning to TRBD2. CDR3 bases: TGTGCCATCAGCGAGGGACTAGGGCCCTACGAGCAGTACTTC. It is translated as CAISEGLGPYEQYF.